One and the same sample provided the 8 T cell receptor beta chains below, sequenced in a study of OX40 agonist ivuxolimab in advanced cancers. The repertoire was sequenced with immunoSEQ multiplex PCR; TCRdb's copy has only in-frame clones and lacks some. The top ten hold roughly 2.5% of the sample, which has 70,000 or so clones, about 90% seen once. The source was CD4+ or CD8+ T cells sorted from blood, collected in a trial of the OX40 agonist ivuxolimab. The receptor source for this set is an adult with an advanced solid tumor such as melanoma, head and neck, liver or kidney cancer.

This rearrangement joins TRBV10-1 to TRBJ2-3, with 7 positions matching TRBD1. The CDR3 spans 15 residues. The V segment lost 3 bases and the J segment 4 bases; nucleotides outside the gene matches: 7. Germline V gene sequence: CDR1 WNHNN, CDR2 SYGVQD (reference sequence). The CDR3 region is CASSERTGGPDTQYF. DNA of the CDR3: TGCGCCAGCAGTGAAAGGACAGGAGGCCCAGATACGCAGTATTTT.

The rearrangement joins TRBV7-2 to TRBJ2-7; 9 bases agree with TRBD1. CDR1 SGHTA and CDR2 FQGNSA come from the germline V gene. The V segment lost 0 bases and the J segment 3 bases; nucleotides outside the gene matches: 3. This CDR3 spans 15 amino acids. CDR3 DNA sequence: TGTGCCAGCAGCTTAGCACAGGGGGCCTTCTACGAGCAGTACTTC. This codes for CASSLAQGAFYEQYF.

This sequence joins TRBV13 and TRBJ2-7, with TRBD1 identical over 10 bases. CDR3 length: 14 residues. V gave up 4 bases and J gave up 3 bases; unmatched junction bases: 3. CDR1 and CDR2 from the germline V gene are PRHDT and FYEKMQ (reference sequence). CDR3 nucleotide sequence: TGTGCCAGCAGCTCACGGGACAGGGGCTACGAGCAGTACTTC. Residues: CASSSRDRGYEQYF.

The chain uses TRBV29-1 and TRBJ1-4; D is unresolved. Germline CDR1 reads SQVTM; CDR2 reads ANQGSEA. This CDR3 contains 13 residues. Trimming stripped 4 bases from V and 1 base from J, with 7 bases between. DNA for the CDR3: TGCAGCGTTGGTGGGGTAACTAATGAAAAACTGTTTTTT. Protein sequence: CSVGGVTNEKLFF.

The chain recombines TRBV28 with TRBJ2-3; a weak D match, TRBD1 (6 bases). The CDR3 has 16 residues. V was cut by 5 bases and J by 0 bases, with 15 bases left in between. CDR1 is MDHEN, CDR2 SYDVKM, per germline. Here the CDR3 DNA reads TGTGCCAGCAGTGCACAGGGTGGATTAAGCACAGATACGCAGTATTTT. Translated: CASSAQGGLSTDTQYF. Filled out from reference TRBV28 and TRBJ2-3, the complete variable domain reads DVKVTQSSRYLVKRTGEKVFLECVQDMDHENMFWYRQDPGLGLRLIYFSYDVKMKEKGDIPEGYSVSREKKERFSLILESASTNQTSMYLCASSAQGGLSTDTQYFGPGTRLTVL.

This clone turned up a few times. CDR3 nucleotides: TGTGCCAGCCGACAGGGGAGTACTGAAAAACTGTTTTTT. This codes for CASRQGSTEKLFF. The gene calls are TRBV6-1 and TRBJ1-4; 8 bases agree with TRBD1. Germline V gives CDR1 MNHNS, CDR2 SASEGT. The CDR3 contains 13 residues. V was pared by 8 bases and J by 7 bases, with 6 bases of the junction left unmatched.

The V call is TRBV19, the J call TRBJ2-3; maybe TRBD1 (5 bases). V was pared by 5 bases and J by 0 bases, with 9 bases between. The germline gives CDR1 LNHDA, CDR2 SQIVND (reference sequence). The CDR3 is made up of 14 amino acids. The CDR3 loop is CASSPDSSTDTQYF. CDR3 nucleotides: TGTGCCAGTAGTCCCGACAGTAGCACAGATACGCAGTATTTT.

J is TRBJ2-1 and V is TRBV28, with D maybe TRBD2 (6 bases). CDR3 size: 14 residues. V was clipped by 8 bases and J by 3 bases, with 14 bases between them. Germline CDR1 MDHEN, CDR2 SYDVKM. CDR3 in DNA: TGTGCCAGCGAGACTAGTTTTGGCTACAATGAGCAGTTCTTC. Protein product: CASETSFGYNEQFF.